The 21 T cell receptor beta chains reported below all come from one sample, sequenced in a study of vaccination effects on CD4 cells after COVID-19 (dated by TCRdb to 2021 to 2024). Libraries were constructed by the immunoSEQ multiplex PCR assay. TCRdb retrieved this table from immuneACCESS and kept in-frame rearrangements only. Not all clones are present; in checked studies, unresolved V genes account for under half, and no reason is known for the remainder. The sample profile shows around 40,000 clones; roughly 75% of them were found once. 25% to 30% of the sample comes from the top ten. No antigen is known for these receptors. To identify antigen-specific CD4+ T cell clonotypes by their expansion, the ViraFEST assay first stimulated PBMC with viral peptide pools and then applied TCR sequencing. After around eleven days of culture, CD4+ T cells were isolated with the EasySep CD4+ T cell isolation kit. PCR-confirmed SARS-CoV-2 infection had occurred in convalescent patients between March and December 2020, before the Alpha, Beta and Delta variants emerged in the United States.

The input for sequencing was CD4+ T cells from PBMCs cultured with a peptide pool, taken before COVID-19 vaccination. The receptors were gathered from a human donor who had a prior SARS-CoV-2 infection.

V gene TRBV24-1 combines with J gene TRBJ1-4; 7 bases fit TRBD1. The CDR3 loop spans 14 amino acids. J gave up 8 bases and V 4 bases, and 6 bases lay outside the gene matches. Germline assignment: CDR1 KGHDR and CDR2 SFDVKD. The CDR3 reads CATSEAGTVEKLFF. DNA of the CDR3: TGTGCCACCAGTGAGGCCGGGACAGTCGAAAAACTGTTTTTT.

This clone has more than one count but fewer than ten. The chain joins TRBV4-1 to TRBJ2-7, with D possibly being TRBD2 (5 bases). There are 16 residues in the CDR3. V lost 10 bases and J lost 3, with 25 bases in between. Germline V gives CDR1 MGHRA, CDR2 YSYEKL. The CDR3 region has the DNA TGCGCCATCCCCTCCCCATGCGGGTGGAAACACTACGAGCAGTACTTC. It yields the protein CAIPSPCGWKHYEQYF.

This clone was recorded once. The CDR3 loop is CASSRQRGAYNEQFF. CDR3 in DNA: TGTGCCAGCAGCCGCCAGCGGGGGGCCTACAATGAGCAGTTCTTC. The chain recombines TRBV7-2 with TRBJ2-1, with TRBD2 matching over 9 bases. There are 15 residues in the CDR3. CDR1 is SGHTA, CDR2 FQGNSA, per germline. V lost 5 bases and J lost 2; bases outside the gene matches: 4.

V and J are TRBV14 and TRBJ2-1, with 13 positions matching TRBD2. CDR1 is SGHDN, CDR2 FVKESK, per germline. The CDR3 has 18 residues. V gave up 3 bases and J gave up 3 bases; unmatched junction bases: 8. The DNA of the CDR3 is TGTGCCAGCAGCCACCTACTGGGACTAGCGGGAAGCTACAATGAGCAGTTCTTC. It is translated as CASSHLLGLAGSYNEQFF.

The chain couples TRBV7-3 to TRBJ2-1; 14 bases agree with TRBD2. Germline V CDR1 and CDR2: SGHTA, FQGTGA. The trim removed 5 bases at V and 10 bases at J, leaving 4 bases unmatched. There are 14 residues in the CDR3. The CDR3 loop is CASSQGTSGSEQFF. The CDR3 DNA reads TGTGCCAGCAGCCAAGGGACTAGCGGGAGCGAGCAGTTCTTC.

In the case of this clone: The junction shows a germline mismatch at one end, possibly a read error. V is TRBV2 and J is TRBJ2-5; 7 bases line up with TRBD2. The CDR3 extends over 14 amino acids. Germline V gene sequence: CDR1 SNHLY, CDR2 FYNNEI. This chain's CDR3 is CASSDSGTQGTQYF. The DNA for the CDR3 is TGTGCCAGCAGTGACAGCGGGACCCAAGGGACCCAGTACTTC.

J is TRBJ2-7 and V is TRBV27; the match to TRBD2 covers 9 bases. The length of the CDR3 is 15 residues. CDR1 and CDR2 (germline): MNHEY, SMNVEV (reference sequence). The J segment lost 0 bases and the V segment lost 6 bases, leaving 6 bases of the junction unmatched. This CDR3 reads CASSRAGLASYEQYF. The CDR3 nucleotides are TGTGCCAGCAGCCGGGCGGGACTAGCCTCCTACGAGCAGTACTTC.

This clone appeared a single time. The CDR3 DNA follows: TGTGCCAGCAGCCCTCTACCCGGGAGGGAGGGGGCAGATACGCAGTATTTT. Translation gives CASSPLPGREGADTQYF. The chain combines TRBV6-2 or TRBV6-3 with TRBJ2-3; 8 nucleotides align to TRBD2. Germline CDR1 and CDR2: MNHEY and SVGEGT. V was clipped by 6 bases and J by 4 bases; unmatched bases: 15. The CDR3 consists of 17 residues.

The CDR3 DNA reads TGTGCCAGCACCTCATACCAAGAGACCCAGTACTTC. This translates into CASTSYQETQYF. This chain uses TRBV2 with TRBJ2-5, with D unclear. The V end lost 7 bases, the J end lost 0 bases, and 6 bases lay between the germline ends. Per germline, CDR1 SNHLY and CDR2 FYNNEI. The CDR3 totals 12 residues. Filled out from reference TRBV2 and TRBJ2-5, the complete variable domain reads EPEVTQTPSHQVTQMGQEVILRCVPISNHLYFYWYRQILGQKVEFLVSFYNNEISEKSEIFDDQFSVERPDGSNFTLKIRSTKLEDSAMYFCASTSYQETQYFGPGTRLLVL.

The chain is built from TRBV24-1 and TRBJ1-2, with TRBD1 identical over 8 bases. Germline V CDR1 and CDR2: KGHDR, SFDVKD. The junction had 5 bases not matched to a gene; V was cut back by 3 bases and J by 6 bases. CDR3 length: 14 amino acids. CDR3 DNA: TGTGCCACCAGTGATCCCGGACAGGGTAATGGCTACACCTTC. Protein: CATSDPGQGNGYTF.

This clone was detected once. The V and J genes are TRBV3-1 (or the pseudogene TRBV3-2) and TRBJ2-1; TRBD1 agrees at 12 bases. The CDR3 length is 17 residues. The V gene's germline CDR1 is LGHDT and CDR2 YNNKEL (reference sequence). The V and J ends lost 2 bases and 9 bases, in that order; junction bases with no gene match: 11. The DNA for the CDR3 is TGTGCCAGCAGCCAAAATTACGGGACAGGGGGCTATAGTGAGCAGTTCTTC. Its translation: CASSQNYGTGGYSEQFF.

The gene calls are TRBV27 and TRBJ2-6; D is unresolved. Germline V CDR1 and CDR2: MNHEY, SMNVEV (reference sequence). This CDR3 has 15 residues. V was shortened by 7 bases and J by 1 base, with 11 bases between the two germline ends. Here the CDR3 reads CASIVARSGANVLTF. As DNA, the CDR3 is TGTGCCAGCATCGTCGCACGTTCTGGGGCCAACGTCCTGACTTTC.

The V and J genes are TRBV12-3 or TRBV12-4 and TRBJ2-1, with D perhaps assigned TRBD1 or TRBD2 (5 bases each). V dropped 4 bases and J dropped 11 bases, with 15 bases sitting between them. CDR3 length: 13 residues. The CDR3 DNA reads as TGTGCCAGCAGTTGGGGTCCCGGGACGCAGCAGTTCTTC. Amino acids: CASSWGPGTQQFF.

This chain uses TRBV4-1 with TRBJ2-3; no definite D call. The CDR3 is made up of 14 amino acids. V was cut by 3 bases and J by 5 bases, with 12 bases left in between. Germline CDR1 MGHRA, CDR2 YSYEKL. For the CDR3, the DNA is TGCGCCAGCAGCCATCCCCTCCCCGGAGATACGCAGTATTTT. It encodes CASSHPLPGDTQYF.

The CDR3 loop is CASRMAGSPFYEQYF. CDR3 nucleotides: TGTGCCAGTAGGATGGCAGGGTCCCCCTTCTACGAGCAGTACTTC. The J gene is TRBJ2-7, the V gene TRBV19; tentative D call: TRBD1 (5 bases). Germline V gene data show CDR1 as LNHDA and CDR2 as SQIVND (reference sequence). The CDR3 extends over 15 amino acids. The germline V and J ends were trimmed by 6 bases and 3 bases, with 18 bases remaining between them.

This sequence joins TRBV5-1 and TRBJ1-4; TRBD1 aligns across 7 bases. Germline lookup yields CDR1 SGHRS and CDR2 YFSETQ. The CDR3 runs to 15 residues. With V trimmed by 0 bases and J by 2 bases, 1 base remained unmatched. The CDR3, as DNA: TGCGCCAGCAGCTTGGCAGGGGGGACTAATGAAAAACTGTTTTTT. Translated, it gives CASSLAGGTNEKLFF.

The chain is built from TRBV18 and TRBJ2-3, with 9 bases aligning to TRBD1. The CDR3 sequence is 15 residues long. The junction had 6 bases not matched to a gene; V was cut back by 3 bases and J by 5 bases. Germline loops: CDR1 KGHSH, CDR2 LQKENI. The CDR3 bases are TGTGCCAGCTCACCGCCGGGACAGGGTCTAGATACGCAGTATTTT. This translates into CASSPPGQGLDTQYF.

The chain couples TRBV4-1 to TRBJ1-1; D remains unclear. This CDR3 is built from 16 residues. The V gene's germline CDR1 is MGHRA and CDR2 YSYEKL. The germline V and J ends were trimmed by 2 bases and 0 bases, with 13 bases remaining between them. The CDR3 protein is CASSQPAGPMNTEAFF. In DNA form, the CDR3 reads TGCGCCAGCAGCCAACCGGCAGGTCCAATGAACACTGAAGCTTTCTTT.

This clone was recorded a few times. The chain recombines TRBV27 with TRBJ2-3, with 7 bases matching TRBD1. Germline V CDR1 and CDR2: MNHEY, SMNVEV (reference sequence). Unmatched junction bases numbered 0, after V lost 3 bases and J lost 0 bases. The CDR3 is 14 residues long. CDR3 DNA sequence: TGTGCCAGCAGTTTCAGGGGGAGCACAGATACGCAGTATTTT. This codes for CASSFRGSTDTQYF.

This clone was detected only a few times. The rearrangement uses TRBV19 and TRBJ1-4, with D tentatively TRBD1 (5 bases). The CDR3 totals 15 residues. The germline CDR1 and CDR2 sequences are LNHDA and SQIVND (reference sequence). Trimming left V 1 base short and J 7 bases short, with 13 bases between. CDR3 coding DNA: TGTGCCAGTAGTATAGGGGGGGTCGTTGCTGAAAAACTGTTTTTT. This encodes CASSIGGVVAEKLFF.

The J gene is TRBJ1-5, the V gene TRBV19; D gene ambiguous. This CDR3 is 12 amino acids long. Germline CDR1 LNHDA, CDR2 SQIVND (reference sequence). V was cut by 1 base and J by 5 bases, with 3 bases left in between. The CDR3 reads CASSIGDQPQHF. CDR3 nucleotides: TGTGCCAGTAGTATAGGGGATCAGCCCCAGCATTTT.